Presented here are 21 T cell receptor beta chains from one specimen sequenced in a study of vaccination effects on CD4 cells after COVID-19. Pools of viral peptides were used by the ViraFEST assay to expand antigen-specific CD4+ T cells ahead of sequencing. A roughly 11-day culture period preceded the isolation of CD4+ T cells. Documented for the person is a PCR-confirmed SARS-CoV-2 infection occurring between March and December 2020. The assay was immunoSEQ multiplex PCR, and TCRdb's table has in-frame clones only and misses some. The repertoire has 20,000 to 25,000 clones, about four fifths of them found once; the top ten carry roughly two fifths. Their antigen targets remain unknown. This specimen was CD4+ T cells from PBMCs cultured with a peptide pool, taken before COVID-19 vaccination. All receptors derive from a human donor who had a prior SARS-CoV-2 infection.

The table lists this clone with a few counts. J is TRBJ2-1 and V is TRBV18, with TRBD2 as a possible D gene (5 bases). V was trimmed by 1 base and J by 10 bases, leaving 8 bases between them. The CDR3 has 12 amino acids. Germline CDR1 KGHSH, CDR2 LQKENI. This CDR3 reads CASSPQLGEQFF. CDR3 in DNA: TGTGCCAGCTCACCACAACTAGGAGAGCAGTTCTTC.

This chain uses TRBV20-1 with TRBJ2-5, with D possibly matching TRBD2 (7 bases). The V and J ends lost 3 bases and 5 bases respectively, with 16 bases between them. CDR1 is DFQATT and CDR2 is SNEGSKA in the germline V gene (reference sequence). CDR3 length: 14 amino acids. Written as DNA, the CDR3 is TGCAGTGCTAGTATTGAGGGGGGGGTCGAGACCCAGTACTTC. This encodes CSASIEGGVETQYF.

As DNA, the CDR3 is TGTGCCTCGCAAGAGGGGACAGGCAATCAGCCCCAGCATTTT. This encodes CASQEGTGNQPQHF. The chain is built from TRBV2 and TRBJ1-5, with 7 bases fitting TRBD1. Germline CDR1 and CDR2: SNHLY and FYNNEI. The CDR3 sequence is 14 residues long. Trimming cost V 11 bases and J 2 bases; bases outside gene matches: 9.

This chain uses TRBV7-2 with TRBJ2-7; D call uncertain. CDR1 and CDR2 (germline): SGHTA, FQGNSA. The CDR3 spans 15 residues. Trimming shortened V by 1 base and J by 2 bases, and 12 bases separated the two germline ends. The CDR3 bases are TGTGCCAGCAGCTTAGTATCGGCCAGTACCTACGAGCAGTACTTC. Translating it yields CASSLVSASTYEQYF.

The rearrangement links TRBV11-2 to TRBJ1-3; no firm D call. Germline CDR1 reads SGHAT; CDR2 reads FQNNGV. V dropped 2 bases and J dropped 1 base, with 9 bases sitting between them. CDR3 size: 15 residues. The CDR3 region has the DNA TGTGCCAGCAGCTTAACGTTGGGGTCTGGAAACACCATATATTTT. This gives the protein CASSLTLGSGNTIYF.

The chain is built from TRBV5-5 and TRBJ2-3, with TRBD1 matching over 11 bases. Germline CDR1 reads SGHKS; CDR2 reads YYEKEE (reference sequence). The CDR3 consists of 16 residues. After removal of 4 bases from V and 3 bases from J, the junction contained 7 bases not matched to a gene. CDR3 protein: CASSARTGGETDTQYF. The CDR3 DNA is TGTGCCAGCAGCGCAAGGACAGGGGGCGAGACAGATACGCAGTATTTT.

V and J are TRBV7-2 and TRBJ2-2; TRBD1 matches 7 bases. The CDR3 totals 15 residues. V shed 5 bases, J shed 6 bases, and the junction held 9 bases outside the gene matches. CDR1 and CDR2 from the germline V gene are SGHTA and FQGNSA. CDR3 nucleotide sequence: TGTGCCAGCAGCCCTAGGGGGCGGGCCTCCGGGGAGCTGTTTTTT. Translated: CASSPRGRASGELFF.

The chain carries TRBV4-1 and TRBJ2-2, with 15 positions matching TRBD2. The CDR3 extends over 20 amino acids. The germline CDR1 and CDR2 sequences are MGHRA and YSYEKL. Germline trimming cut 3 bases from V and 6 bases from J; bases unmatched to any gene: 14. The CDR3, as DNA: TGCGCCAGCAGCCATCCCGGACTAGCGGGGGGGCCTTCTATACCCGGGGAGCTGTTTTTT. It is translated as CASSHPGLAGGPSIPGELFF.

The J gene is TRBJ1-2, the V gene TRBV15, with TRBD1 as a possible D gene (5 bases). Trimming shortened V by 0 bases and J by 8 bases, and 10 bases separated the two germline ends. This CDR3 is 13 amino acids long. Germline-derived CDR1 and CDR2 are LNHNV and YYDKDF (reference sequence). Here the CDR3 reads CATSRDRDNGYTF. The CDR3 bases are TGTGCCACCAGCAGAGACAGGGATAACGGCTACACCTTC.

CDR3 region: CARSLGGTGELFF. The CDR3 DNA reads as TGTGCCAGAAGCTTAGGAGGGACCGGGGAGCTGTTTTTT. This chain links TRBV7-5 with TRBJ2-2; the DNA was not compared with TRBD2, the D call given in the table. TRBV7-5 is a recognized pseudogene. The CDR3 sequence is 13 residues long.

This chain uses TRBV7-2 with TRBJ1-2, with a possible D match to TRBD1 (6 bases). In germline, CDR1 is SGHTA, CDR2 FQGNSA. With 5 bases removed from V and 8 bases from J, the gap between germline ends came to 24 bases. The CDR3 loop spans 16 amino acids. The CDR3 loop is CASSASTVGGGVGYTF. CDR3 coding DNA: TGTGCCAGCAGCGCCAGCACCGTGGGGGGCGGGGTAGGCTACACCTTC.

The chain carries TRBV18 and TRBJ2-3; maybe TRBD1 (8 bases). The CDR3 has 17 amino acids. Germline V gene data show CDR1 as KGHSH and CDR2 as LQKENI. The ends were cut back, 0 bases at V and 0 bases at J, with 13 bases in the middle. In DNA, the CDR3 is TGTGCCAGCTCACCACCAAACAGGGGGGGGAGCACAGATACGCAGTATTTT. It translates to CASSPPNRGGSTDTQYF.

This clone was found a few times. The CDR3: CASSTLLAGAEDTQYF. CDR3 bases: TGTGCCAGCAGCACCTTACTAGCGGGGGCAGAGGATACGCAGTATTTT. The chain employs TRBV5-4 and TRBJ2-3; TRBD2 matches 11 bases. CDR3 length: 16 residues. In germline, CDR1 is SGHNT, CDR2 YYREEE (reference sequence). With V trimmed by 4 bases and J by 6 bases, 10 bases remained unmatched.

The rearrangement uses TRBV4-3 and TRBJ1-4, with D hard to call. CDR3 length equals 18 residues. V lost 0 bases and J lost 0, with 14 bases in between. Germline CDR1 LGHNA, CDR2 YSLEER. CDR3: CASSQDPPGITTNEKLFF. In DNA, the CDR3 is TGCGCCAGCAGCCAAGATCCTCCAGGAATCACAACTAATGAAAAACTGTTTTTT.

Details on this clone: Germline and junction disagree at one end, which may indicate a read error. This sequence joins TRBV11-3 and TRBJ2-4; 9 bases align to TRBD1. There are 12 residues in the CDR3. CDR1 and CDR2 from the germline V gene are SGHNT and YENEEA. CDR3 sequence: CASSRRGQGSVF. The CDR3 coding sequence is TGTGCCAGCAGCCGGAGGGGACAGGGTTCCGTCTTC.

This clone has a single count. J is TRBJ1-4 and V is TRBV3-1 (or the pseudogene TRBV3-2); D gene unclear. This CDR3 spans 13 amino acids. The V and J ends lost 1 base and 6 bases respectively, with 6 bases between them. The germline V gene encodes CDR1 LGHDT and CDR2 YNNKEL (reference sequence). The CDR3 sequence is CASSQVVYEKLFF. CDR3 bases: TGTGCCAGCAGCCAAGTTGTGTATGAAAAACTGTTTTTT.

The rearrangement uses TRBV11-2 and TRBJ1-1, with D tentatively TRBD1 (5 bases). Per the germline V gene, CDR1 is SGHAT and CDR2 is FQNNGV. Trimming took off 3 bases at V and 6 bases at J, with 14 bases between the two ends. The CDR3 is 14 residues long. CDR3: CASSFSGDGAEAFF. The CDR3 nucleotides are TGTGCCAGCAGCTTTTCTGGGGACGGGGCTGAAGCTTTCTTT. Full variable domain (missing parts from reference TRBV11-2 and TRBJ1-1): EAGVAQSPRYKIIEKRQSVAFWCNPISGHATLYWYQQILGQGPKLLIQFQNNGVVDDSQLPKDRFSAERLKGVDSTLKIQPAKLEDSAVYLCASSFSGDGAEAFFGQGTRLTVV.

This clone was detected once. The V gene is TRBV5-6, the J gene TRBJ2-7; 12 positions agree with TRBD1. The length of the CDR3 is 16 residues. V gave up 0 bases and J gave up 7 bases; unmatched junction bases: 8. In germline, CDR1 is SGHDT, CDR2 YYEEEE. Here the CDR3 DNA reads TGTGCCAGCAGCTTGGCGTGGGACAGGGGGCCGGGGGAGCAGTACTTC. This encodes CASSLAWDRGPGEQYF.

The DNA for the CDR3 is TGTGCCAGCAGTTTTCGGCACCCTCCTACCAAAAACATTCAGTACTTC. This codes for CASSFRHPPTKNIQYF. The chain employs TRBV6-7 and TRBJ2-4; D is uncertain. TRBV6-7 is an ORF, with its function uncertain. V was trimmed by 4 bases and J by 2 bases, leaving 15 bases between them. This CDR3 has 16 amino acids.

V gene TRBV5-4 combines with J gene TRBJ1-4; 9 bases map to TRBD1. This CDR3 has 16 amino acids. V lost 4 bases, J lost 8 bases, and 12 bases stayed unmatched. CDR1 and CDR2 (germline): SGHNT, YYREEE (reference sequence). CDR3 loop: CASSPDPQGAREKLFF. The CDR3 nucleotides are TGTGCCAGCAGCCCGGACCCACAGGGGGCACGCGAAAAACTGTTTTTT.

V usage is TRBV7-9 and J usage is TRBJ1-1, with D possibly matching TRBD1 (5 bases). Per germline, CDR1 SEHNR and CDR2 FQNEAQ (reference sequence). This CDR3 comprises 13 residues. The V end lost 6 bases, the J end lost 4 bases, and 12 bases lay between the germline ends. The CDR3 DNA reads TGTGCCAGCAGGACGTCGGGGGGCACTGAAGCTTTCTTT. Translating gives CASRTSGGTEAFF.